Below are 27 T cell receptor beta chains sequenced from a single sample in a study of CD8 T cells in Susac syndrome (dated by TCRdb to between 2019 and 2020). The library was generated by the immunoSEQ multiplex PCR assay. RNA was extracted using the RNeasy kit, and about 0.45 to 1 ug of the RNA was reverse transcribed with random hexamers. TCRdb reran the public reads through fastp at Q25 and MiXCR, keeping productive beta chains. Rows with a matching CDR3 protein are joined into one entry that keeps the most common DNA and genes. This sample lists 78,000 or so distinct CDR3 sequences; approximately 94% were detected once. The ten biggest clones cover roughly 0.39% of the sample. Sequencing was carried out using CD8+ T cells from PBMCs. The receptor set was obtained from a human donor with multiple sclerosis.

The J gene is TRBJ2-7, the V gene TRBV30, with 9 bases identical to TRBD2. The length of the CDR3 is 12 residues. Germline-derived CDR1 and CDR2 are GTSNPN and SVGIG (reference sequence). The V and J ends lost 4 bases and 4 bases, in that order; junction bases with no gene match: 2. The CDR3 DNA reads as TGTGCCTGGAACCTAGCGGGGTACGAGCAGTACTTC. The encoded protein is CAWNLAGYEQYF.

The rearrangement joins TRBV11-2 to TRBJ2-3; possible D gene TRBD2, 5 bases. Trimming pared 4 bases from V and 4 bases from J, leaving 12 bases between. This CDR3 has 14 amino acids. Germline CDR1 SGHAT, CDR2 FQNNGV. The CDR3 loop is CASSSPPGSDTQYF. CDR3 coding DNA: TGTGCCAGCAGCTCACCTCCGGGGTCAGATACGCAGTATTTT. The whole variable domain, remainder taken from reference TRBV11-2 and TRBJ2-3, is EAGVAQSPRYKIIEKRQSVAFWCNPISGHATLYWYQQILGQGPKLLIQFQNNGVVDDSQLPKDRFSAERLKGVDSTLKIQPAKLEDSAVYLCASSSPPGSDTQYFGPGTRLTVL.

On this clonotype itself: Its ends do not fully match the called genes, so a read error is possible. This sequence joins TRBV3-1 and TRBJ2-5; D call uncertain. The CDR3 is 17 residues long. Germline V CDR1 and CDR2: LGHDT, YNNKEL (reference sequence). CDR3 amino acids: CTSSQDYREAMGETQYF. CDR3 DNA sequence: TGTACCAGCAGCCAAGATTATAGGGAAGCTATGGGAGAGACCCAGTACTTC.

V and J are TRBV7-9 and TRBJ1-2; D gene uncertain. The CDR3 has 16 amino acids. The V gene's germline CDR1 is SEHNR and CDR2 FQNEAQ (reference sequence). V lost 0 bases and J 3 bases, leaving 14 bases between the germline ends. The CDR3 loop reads CASSLARSVQDYGYTF. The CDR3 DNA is TGTGCCAGCAGCTTAGCACGTTCGGTCCAGGACTATGGCTACACCTTC.

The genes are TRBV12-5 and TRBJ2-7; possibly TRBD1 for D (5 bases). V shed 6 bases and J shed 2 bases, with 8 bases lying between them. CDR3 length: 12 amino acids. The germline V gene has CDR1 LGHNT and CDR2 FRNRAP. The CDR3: CASGQVAYEQYF. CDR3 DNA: TGTGCTAGTGGACAGGTCGCCTACGAGCAGTACTTC.

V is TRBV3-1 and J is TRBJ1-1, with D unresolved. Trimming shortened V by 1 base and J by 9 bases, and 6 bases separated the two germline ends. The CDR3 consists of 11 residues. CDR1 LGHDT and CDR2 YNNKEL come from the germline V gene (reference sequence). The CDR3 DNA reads TGTGCCAGCAGCCAAGCCCAGAAAGCTTTCTTT. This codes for CASSQAQKAFF.

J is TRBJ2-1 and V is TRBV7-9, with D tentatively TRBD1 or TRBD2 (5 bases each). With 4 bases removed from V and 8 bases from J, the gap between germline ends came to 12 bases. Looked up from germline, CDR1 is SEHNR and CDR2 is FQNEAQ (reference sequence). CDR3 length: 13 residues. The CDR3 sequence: CASSSLGRYEQFF. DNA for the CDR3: TGTGCCAGCAGCTCCCTGGGACGCTATGAGCAGTTCTTC.

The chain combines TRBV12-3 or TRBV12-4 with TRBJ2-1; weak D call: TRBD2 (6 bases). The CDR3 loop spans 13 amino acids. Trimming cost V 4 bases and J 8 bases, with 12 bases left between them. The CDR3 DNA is TGTGCCAGCAGTTCGCCAGGCGGGGATGAGCAGTTCTTC. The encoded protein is CASSSPGGDEQFF.

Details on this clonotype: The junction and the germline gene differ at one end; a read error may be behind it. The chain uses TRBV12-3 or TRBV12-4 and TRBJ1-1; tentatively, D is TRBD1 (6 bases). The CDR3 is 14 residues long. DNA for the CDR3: TGTGCCAGCACTTTAGGGGGGTTTGTCACTGAAGCTTTCTTT. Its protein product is CASTLGGFVTEAFF.

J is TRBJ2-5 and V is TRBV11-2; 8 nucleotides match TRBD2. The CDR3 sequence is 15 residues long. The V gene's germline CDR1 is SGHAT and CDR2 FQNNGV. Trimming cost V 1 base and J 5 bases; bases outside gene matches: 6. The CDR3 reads CASSLAGGAVETQYF. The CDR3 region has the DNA TGTGCCAGCAGCTTAGCGGGGGGGGCCGTGGAGACCCAGTACTTC.

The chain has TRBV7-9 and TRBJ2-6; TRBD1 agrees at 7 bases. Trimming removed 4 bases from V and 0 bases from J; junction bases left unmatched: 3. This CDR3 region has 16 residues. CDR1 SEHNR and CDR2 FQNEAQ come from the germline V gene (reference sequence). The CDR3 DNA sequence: TGTGCCAGCAGCTCGGCAGGGGGCTCTGGGGCCAACGTCCTGACTTTC. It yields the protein CASSSAGGSGANVLTF.

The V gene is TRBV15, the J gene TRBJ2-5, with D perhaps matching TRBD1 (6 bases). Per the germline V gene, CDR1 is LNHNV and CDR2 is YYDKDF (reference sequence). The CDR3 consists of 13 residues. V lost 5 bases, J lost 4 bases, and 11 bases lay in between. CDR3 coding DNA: TGTGCCACCAGCTCCGACAGGCGAGAGACCCAGTACTTC. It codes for CATSSDRRETQYF.

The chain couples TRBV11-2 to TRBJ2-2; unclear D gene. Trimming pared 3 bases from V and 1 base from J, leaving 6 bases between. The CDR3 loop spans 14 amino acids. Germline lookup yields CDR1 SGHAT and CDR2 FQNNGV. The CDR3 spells CASSFRVNTGELFF. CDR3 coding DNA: TGTGCCAGCAGCTTTAGGGTGAACACCGGGGAGCTGTTTTTT.

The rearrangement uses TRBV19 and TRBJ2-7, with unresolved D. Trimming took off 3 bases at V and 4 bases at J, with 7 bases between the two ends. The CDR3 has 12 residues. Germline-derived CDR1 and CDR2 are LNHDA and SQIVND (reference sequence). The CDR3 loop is CASSMGSYEQYF. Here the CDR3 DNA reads TGTGCCAGTAGTATGGGATCTTACGAGCAGTACTTC.

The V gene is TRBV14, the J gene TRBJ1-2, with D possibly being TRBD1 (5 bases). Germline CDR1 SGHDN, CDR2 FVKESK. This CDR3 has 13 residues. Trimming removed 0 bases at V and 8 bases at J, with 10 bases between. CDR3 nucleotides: TGTGCCAGCAGCCAAGATGTCTGGGGCGGCTACACCTTC. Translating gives CASSQDVWGGYTF.

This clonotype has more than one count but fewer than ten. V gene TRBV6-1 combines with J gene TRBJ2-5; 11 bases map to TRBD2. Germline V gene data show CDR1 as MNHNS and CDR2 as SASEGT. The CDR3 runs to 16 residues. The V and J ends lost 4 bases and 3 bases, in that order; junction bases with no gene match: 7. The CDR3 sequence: CASSGGGLAVKETQYF. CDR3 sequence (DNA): TGTGCCAGCAGTGGTGGGGGACTAGCGGTGAAAGAGACCCAGTACTTC.

CDR3 coding DNA: TGCGCCAGCAGCTTGGATCGGACTGTTGGCTACACCTTC. As protein: CASSLDRTVGYTF. The chain links TRBV5-1 to TRBJ1-2; unclear D gene. CDR1 SGHRS and CDR2 YFSETQ come from the germline V gene. This CDR3 is 13 amino acids long. Trimming stripped 0 bases from V and 7 bases from J, with 10 bases between.

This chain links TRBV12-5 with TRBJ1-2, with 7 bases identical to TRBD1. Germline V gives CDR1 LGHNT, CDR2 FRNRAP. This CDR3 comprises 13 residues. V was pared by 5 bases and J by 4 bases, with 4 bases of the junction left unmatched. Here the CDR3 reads CASGNDRAYGYTF. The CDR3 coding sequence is TGTGCTAGTGGTAACGACAGGGCCTATGGCTACACCTTC.

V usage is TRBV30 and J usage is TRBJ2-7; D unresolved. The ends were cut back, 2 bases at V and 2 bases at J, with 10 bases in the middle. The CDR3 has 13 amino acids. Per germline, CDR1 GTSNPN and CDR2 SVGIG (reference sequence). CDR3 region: CAWSPQVPYEQYF. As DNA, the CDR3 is TGTGCCTGGAGTCCCCAGGTACCCTACGAGCAGTACTTC.

In DNA form, the CDR3 reads TGTGCCAGCAGTGACTTTAACATTCGGGACACCGGGGAGCTGTTTTTT. Translating gives CASSDFNIRDTGELFF. V is TRBV6-6 and J is TRBJ2-2; D is undetermined. The V end lost 5 bases, the J end lost 3 bases, and 16 bases lay between the germline ends. This CDR3 region has 16 residues. Germline V CDR1 and CDR2: MNHNY, SVGAGI (reference sequence).

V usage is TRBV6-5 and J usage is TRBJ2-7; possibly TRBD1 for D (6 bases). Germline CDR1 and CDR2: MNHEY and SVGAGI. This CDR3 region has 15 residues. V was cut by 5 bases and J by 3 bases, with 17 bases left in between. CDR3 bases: TGTGCCAGCAGTCCCCGGACAGACTACAACTACGAGCAGTACTTC. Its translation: CASSPRTDYNYEQYF.

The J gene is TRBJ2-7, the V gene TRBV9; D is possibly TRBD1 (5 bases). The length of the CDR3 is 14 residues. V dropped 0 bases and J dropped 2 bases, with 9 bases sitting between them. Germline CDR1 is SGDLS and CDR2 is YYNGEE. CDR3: CASSVGGGTYEQYF. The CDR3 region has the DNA TGTGCCAGCAGCGTAGGGGGCGGCACCTACGAGCAGTACTTC.

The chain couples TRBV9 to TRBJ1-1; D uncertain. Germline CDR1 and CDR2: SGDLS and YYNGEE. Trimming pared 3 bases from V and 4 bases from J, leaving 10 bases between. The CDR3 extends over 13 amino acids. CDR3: CASSEYESTEAFF. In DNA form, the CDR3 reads TGTGCCAGCAGCGAGTATGAGAGCACTGAAGCTTTCTTT.

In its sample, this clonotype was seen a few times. The CDR3 nucleotides are TGTGCCAGCAGCCCCCTGCAGGGGGGGGCTTCCTACGAGCAGTACTTC. Its protein is CASSPLQGGASYEQYF. The chain has TRBV11-2 and TRBJ2-7; D tentatively reads TRBD1 or TRBD2 (7 bases each). V dropped 5 bases and J dropped 1 base, with 18 bases sitting between them. In germline, CDR1 is SGHAT, CDR2 FQNNGV. The CDR3 spans 16 residues.

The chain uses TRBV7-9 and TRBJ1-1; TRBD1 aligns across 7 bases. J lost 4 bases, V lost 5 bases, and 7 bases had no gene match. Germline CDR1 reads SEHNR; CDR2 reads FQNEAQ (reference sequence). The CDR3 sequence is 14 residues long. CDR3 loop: CASSPADRATEAFF. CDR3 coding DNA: TGTGCCAGCAGCCCAGCCGACAGGGCCACTGAAGCTTTCTTT.

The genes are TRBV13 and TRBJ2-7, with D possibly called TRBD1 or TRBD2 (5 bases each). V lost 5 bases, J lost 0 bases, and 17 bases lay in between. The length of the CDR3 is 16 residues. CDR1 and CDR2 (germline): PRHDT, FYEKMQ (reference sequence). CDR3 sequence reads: CASSHRGTKSSYEQYF. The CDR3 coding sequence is TGTGCCAGCAGCCACCGTGGGACCAAAAGCTCCTACGAGCAGTACTTC. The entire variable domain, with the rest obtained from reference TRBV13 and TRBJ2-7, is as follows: AAGVIQSPRHLIKEKRETATLKCYPIPRHDTVYWYQQGPGQDPQFLISFYEKMQSDKGSIPDRFSAQQFSDYHSELNMSSLELGDSALYFCASSHRGTKSSYEQYFGPGTRLTVT.

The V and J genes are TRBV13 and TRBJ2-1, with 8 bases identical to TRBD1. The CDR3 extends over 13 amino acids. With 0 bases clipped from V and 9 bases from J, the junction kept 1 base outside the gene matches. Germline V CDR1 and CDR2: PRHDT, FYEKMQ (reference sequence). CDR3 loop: CASSLGTGAEQFF. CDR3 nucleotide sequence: TGTGCCAGCAGCTTAGGGACAGGGGCTGAGCAGTTCTTC.